The 32 T cell receptor beta chains below all came from one sample that was sequenced in a study of tumor-infiltrating lymphocytes in primary liver carcinoma. Synthesis of TCR beta cDNA was carried out from 450 to 650 ng total RNA with a constant-region primer. Libraries covering TCR beta were generated through three nested multiplex PCR rounds (using a slightly modified ARM-PCR). Both of the initial two PCR rounds ran for about 11 cycles and employed TRBV1-TRBV30 forward primers alongside a C-beta reverse primer. TCRdb redid the calling of the multiplex PCR reads with MiXCR, one entry per CDR3 protein. In the table there are more than 150,000 distinct CDR3 sequences, about 60% of which are singletons. The authors took blood RNA from unsorted whole blood and also extracted germline DNA. Source material: peripheral blood. These receptors originate from a man aged 35-49 years with primary liver carcinoma and hepatitis B virus infection.

The chain joins TRBV10-3 to TRBJ2-5, with D possibly TRBD2 on 5 matching bases. The CDR3 extends over 14 amino acids. CDR1 and CDR2 (germline): ENHRY, SYGVKD. Trimming removed 3 bases from V and 0 bases from J, with 8 bases in between. As DNA, the CDR3 is TGTGCCATCAGTGATTCCGGGAACCAAGAGACCCAGTACTTC. It codes for CAISDSGNQETQYF.

This clonotype was seen only a few times. The rearrangement joins TRBV29-1 to TRBJ2-7, with TRBD1 identical over 9 bases. CDR3 length: 18 residues. CDR1 and CDR2 from the germline V gene are SQVTM and ANQGSEA. V was clipped by 7 bases and J by 2 bases; unmatched bases: 21. CDR3 sequence: CSALYRGRTSRAPYEQYF. The CDR3 bases are TGCAGCGCCCTCTACAGGGGGCGGACGAGCCGGGCCCCCTACGAGCAGTACTTC.

The sample holds one count of this clonotype. V usage is TRBV28 and J usage is TRBJ1-4; D may be TRBD1 (6 bases). Germline CDR1 is MDHEN and CDR2 is SYDVKM. Trimming removed 7 bases at V and 3 bases at J, with 15 bases between. This CDR3 is built from 15 residues. CDR3 DNA sequence: TGTGCCAGCAACACAGGGAATCCAGCTAATGAAAAACTGTTTTTT. Translated, it gives CASNTGNPANEKLFF.

With respect to this clonotype: The junction does not match germline at one end; this may be a read error. J is TRBJ2-7 and V is TRBV11-1, with no clear D. The CDR3 spans 14 residues. The germline gives CDR1 SGHAT, CDR2 FQDESV (reference sequence). The CDR3 bases are TGTACCAGCAGCGTTACCGGGCCCCACAGCGAGCAGTACTTC. This encodes CTSSVTGPHSEQYF.

Concerning this clonotype itself: A much larger clone differs from this one at a single base, so this may be a read error. V and J are TRBV29-1 and TRBJ2-5; D gene ambiguous. This CDR3 is 13 amino acids long. The germline V gene has CDR1 SQVTM and CDR2 ANQGSEA. This chain's CDR3 is CNAIPEGQESQYF. CDR3 nucleotide sequence: TGCAACGCTATCCCGGAAGGTCAAGAGTCCCAGTACTTC.

With regard to this clonotype: At one boundary the junction diverges from the germline segment, which might be a read error. This chain joins TRBV5-1 and TRBJ2-5; 12 bases line up with TRBD2. CDR1 is SGHRS and CDR2 is YFSETQ in the germline V gene. The CDR3 is made up of 15 amino acids. The CDR3 spells CASSLTTSGREAQYF. In DNA form, the CDR3 reads TGCGCCAGCAGCTTGACGACTAGCGGGAGAGAGGCCCAGTACTTC.

This clonotype appeared a few times. The rearrangement uses TRBV5-6 and TRBJ2-5, with a tentative D call TRBD1 (5 bases). This CDR3 has 13 residues. Trimming shortened V by 2 bases and J by 6 bases, and 11 bases separated the two germline ends. Germline-derived CDR1 and CDR2 are SGHDT and YYEEEE. Written as DNA, the CDR3 is TGTGCCAGCAGCTTTCAGGGTGTAAAGACCCAGTACTTC. It translates to CASSFQGVKTQYF.

The V gene is TRBV29-1, the J gene TRBJ2-1; possibly TRBD1 for D (5 bases). V shed 5 bases and J shed 8 bases, with 7 bases lying between them. CDR3 length equals 10 residues. Germline assignment: CDR1 SQVTM and CDR2 ANQGSEA. The CDR3 protein is CSVWGDEQFF. The CDR3 DNA reads as TGCAGCGTTTGGGGCGATGAGCAGTTCTTC.

The chain combines TRBV11-2 with TRBJ2-7, with D perhaps matching TRBD1 or TRBD2 (5 bases each). The ends were cut back, 10 bases at V and 1 base at J, with 17 bases in the middle. Germline loops: CDR1 SGHAT, CDR2 FQNNGV. This CDR3 comprises 14 residues. The CDR3 DNA reads TGTGCCAACGGCCGGGACCCCGGATCCTACGAGCAGTACTTC. Protein sequence: CANGRDPGSYEQYF.

The chain carries TRBV6-5 and TRBJ2-7, with 10 bases matching TRBD1. In germline, CDR1 is MNHEY, CDR2 SVGAGI. The V gene end was trimmed by 4 bases and the J gene end by 6 bases; junction bases not matched to a gene: 6. The CDR3 is 14 residues long. The CDR3 loop reads CASSCSGQGGEQYF. Written as DNA, the CDR3 is TGTGCCAGCAGTTGTTCTGGACAGGGGGGCGAGCAGTACTTC.

This clonotype was detected ten times or more. The chain joins TRBV12-3 or TRBV12-4 to TRBJ2-1; TRBD2 matches at 7 bases. This CDR3 spans 11 amino acids. Unmatched junction bases numbered 10, after V lost 8 bases and J lost 15 bases. The CDR3: CASGKSGITFF. The CDR3 DNA follows: TGTGCCAGCGGAAAGAGCGGGATTACGTTCTTC.

Remarks on this clonotype: A much larger clone lies one base from this, so it may be a read error. The CDR3 carries no conserved terminal phenylalanine or tryptophan, so it likely arises from a read error. The J gene is TRBJ2-7, the V gene TRBV4-1; D is perhaps TRBD1 or TRBD2 (5 bases each). Germline V gives CDR1 MGHRA, CDR2 YSYEKL. The V gene lost 0 bases and the J gene lost 6 bases, with 12 bases spanning the gap. The CDR3 covers 14 residues. The CDR3 sequence: CASSQEIRDLEQYS. For the CDR3, the DNA is TGCGCCAGCAGCCAAGAAATTCGGGACCTCGAGCAGTACTCC.

In this sample, this clonotype turned up a few times. The junction and the germline gene differ at one end; a read error may be behind it. The chain is built from TRBV6-1 and TRBJ2-1; D could derive from TRBD1 or TRBD2 (5 bases each). This CDR3 has 13 amino acids. From germline, CDR1 is MNHNS and CDR2 SASEGT. The CDR3 DNA reads TGTGCCAGCACCCCGGGACCTTACAATGAGCGGTTCTTC. Translation gives CASTPGPYNERFF.

The gene calls are TRBV4-2 and TRBJ2-6, with a possible D match to TRBD1 (6 bases). Per germline, CDR1 LGHNA and CDR2 YNFKEQ. V was clipped by 3 bases and J by 1 base, with 7 bases between them. The CDR3 runs to 15 residues. The CDR3 loop is CASSQTGSGANVLTF. Here the CDR3 DNA reads TGTGCCAGCAGCCAGACAGGATCTGGGGCCAACGTCCTGACTTTC.

On this clonotype: This likely comes from a read error, as the CDR3 has no conserved phenylalanine or tryptophan at its end. The rearrangement links TRBV10-3 to TRBJ2-1; 10 nucleotides agree with TRBD2. From germline, CDR1 is ENHRY and CDR2 SYGVKD. V shed 7 bases, J shed 6 bases, and the junction held 3 bases outside the gene matches. The CDR3 loop spans 13 amino acids. Here the CDR3 reads CAIKREGLNEQFL. CDR3 nucleotides: TGTGCCATCAAGCGGGAGGGCCTCAATGAGCAGTTCCTC.

This clonotype came up many times. As DNA, the CDR3 is TGTGCCAGCAGCCTCGGCCTTAGCGGGAGAGGGGAGCAGTTCTTC. The encoded protein is CASSLGLSGRGEQFF. The J gene is TRBJ2-1, the V gene TRBV11-2; 9 bases fit TRBD2. J was trimmed by 10 bases and V by 5 bases; bases with no gene match: 12. This CDR3 is built from 15 residues. Germline V lookup: CDR1 SGHAT, CDR2 FQNNGV.

The V gene is TRBV18, the J gene TRBJ1-4; 10 nucleotides align to TRBD1. Germline lookup yields CDR1 KGHSH and CDR2 LQKENI. V shed 3 bases, J shed 5 bases, and the junction held 6 bases outside the gene matches. CDR3 length equals 16 residues. CDR3 coding DNA: TGTGCCAGCTCACCGATCCCGGGACAGGGGAATGAAAAACTGTTTTTT. It encodes CASSPIPGQGNEKLFF.

Remarks on this clonotype: The missing conserved phenylalanine or tryptophan at the end of this CDR3 makes a read error likely. The rearrangement joins TRBV11-1 to TRBJ2-7; no definite D call. The CDR3 runs to 12 residues. Germline-derived CDR1 and CDR2 are SGHAT and FQDESV (reference sequence). The CDR3 DNA is TGTTCCAGCAGCTCGTCGCCGTACGAGCAGTACCTC. Its protein product is CSSSSSPYEQYL.

This sequence joins TRBV28 and TRBJ2-7; 10 bases agree with TRBD1. Germline CDR1 reads MDHEN; CDR2 reads SYDVKM. CDR3 length: 13 amino acids. The J segment lost 3 bases and the V segment lost 7 bases, leaving 3 bases of the junction unmatched. The CDR3 sequence: CASIRTGGYEQYF. In nucleotides, the CDR3 is TGTGCCAGCATCCGGACAGGGGGCTACGAGCAGTACTTC.

The chain employs TRBV28 and TRBJ2-1, with D possibly being TRBD2 (5 bases). V was cut by 5 bases and J by 3 bases, with 8 bases left in between. This CDR3 has 13 amino acids. Germline V gene lookup returns CDR1 MDHEN and CDR2 SYDVKM. In DNA form, the CDR3 reads TGTGCCAGCAGTATCCGGGACTACAATGAGCAGTTCTTC. It specifies CASSIRDYNEQFF.

Details on this clonotype: Since a much larger clone is just one base distant, this may be a read error. The chain is built from TRBV29-1 and TRBJ2-5; TRBD1 agrees at 8 bases. V lost 7 bases to trimming and J lost 4 bases; unmatched junction nucleotides: 8. CDR1 SQVTM and CDR2 ANQGSEA come from the germline V gene. The CDR3 is 13 residues long. This CDR3 is CSAARTGLETQYF. The CDR3 DNA follows: TGCAGCGCCGCACGGACAGGGCTAGAGACCCAGTACTTC.

As regards this clonotype: Germline is not matched at one junction end, which may reflect a read error. This rearrangement joins TRBV4-2 to TRBJ2-2, with D unclear. This CDR3 comprises 15 residues. CDR1 is LGHNA, CDR2 YNFKEQ, per germline. The CDR3 sequence is CGSSQSATNTGELFF. The CDR3 DNA sequence: TGTGGCAGCAGCCAGTCGGCCACGAACACCGGGGAGCTGTTTTTT.

A word on this clonotype: At one end, the junction sequence differs from germline, possibly due to a read error. CDR3 sequence (DNA): TGTGCCAGCAGCTCCGACGGCGGTAGCTCCTACAGTGAGCAGTTCTTC. Residues: CASSSDGGSSYSEQFF. V and J are TRBV7-9 and TRBJ2-1; no clear D gene. The CDR3 sequence is 16 residues long. Germline lookup yields CDR1 SEHNR and CDR2 FQNEAQ (reference sequence).

A note on this clonotype: At one end, the junction sequence differs from germline, possibly due to a read error. The CDR3 DNA is TGTGCAAGCAGTTACTGGGGGAATCAGCCCCAGCATTTT. Protein: CASSYWGNQPQHF. The chain has TRBV6-1 and TRBJ1-5, with D possibly being TRBD1 (5 bases). The CDR3 extends over 13 amino acids. The V gene's germline CDR1 is MNHNS and CDR2 SASEGT.

A remark on this clonotype: One end of the junction varies from germline; a read error may be responsible. CDR3 residues: CSDVSGIGSETRYF. The DNA of the CDR3 is TGCAGCGATGTTAGTGGGATAGGATCCGAGACCCGGTACTTC. This chain connects TRBV29-1 to TRBJ2-5; no definite D call. The CDR3 totals 14 residues. Per germline, CDR1 SQVTM and CDR2 ANQGSEA.

The genes are TRBV6-6 and TRBJ1-5; tentatively, D is TRBD1 (6 bases). The CDR3 consists of 15 residues. The V gene's germline CDR1 is MNHNY and CDR2 SVGAGI (reference sequence). The V gene lost 2 bases and the J gene lost 7 bases, with 15 bases spanning the gap. The CDR3 DNA follows: TGTGCCAGCAGTTACCCCCACAGGGACATGCAGCCCCAGCATTTT. Its translation: CASSYPHRDMQPQHF.

The sample holds a few counts of this clonotype. The chain couples TRBV12-3 or TRBV12-4 to TRBJ2-1; 8 bases are shared with TRBD2. CDR3 size: 15 residues. V dropped 6 bases and J dropped 4; count of bases not matched to a gene: 8. CDR3 sequence (DNA): TGTGCCAGCAGACCCGGAGGACTAGCTTACAATGAGCAGTTCTTC. Translated: CASRPGGLAYNEQFF.

This clonotype was seen a single time. The chain couples TRBV11-1 to TRBJ2-1, with D possibly TRBD2 on 5 matching bases. The germline V gene encodes CDR1 SGHAT and CDR2 FQDESV (reference sequence). The CDR3 runs to 15 residues. V lost 6 bases, J lost 4 bases, and 16 bases lay in between. CDR3 protein: CASRSVRVTYNEQFF. CDR3 coding DNA: TGTGCCAGCAGATCCGTGAGGGTTACTTACAATGAGCAGTTCTTC.

About this clonotype itself: This may be a read error: a much more frequent sequence differs by one nucleotide. The rearrangement joins TRBV29-1 to TRBJ2-1; 9 bases fit TRBD1. Trimming cost V 6 bases and J 9 bases; bases outside gene matches: 9. The CDR3 has 13 residues. Germline CDR1 is SQVTM and CDR2 is ANQGSEA. CDR3 in amino acids: CSVMQQGAGEQFF. CDR3 nucleotides: TGCAGCGTGATGCAACAGGGGGCTGGTGAGCAGTTCTTC.

This CDR3 reads CASGLPSEGTQYF. CDR3 DNA sequence: TGTGCCAGCGGCCTTCCCTCGGAGGGTACGCAGTATTTT. The chain has TRBV14 and TRBJ2-3; perhaps TRBD2 as D (6 bases). The V gene lost 8 bases and the J gene lost 8 bases, with 17 bases spanning the gap. The CDR3 spans 13 residues. Germline lookup yields CDR1 SGHDN and CDR2 FVKESK.

With respect to this clonotype: A much larger clone differs from this one at a single base, so this may be a read error. The chain has TRBV6-6 and TRBJ1-4, with D unclear. The CDR3 sequence is 11 residues long. Germline V gene lookup returns CDR1 MNHNY and CDR2 SVGAGI (reference sequence). The CDR3 coding sequence is TGTACCAGCAGTTCCTCAGGAAAACTGTTTTTT. Its protein product is CTSSSSGKLFF.

J is TRBJ2-3 and V is TRBV29-1; the match to TRBD2 covers 10 bases. Germline lookup yields CDR1 SQVTM and CDR2 ANQGSEA. The CDR3 runs 12 residues. V lost 8 bases, J lost 10 bases, and 9 bases stayed unmatched. The chain's CDR3 is CSIGSLAGAQYF. The CDR3 bases are TGCAGCATTGGGTCCCTAGCGGGAGCGCAGTATTTT.